This TCR beta chain comes out of a study of T-cell memory formation after mild COVID-19. Barcoded TCR alpha and TCR beta cDNA libraries with UMIs came from 5'RACE using constant-segment primers. TCRdb re-called the 5' RACE reads through MiXCR, storing one row per CDR3 protein. The sample contains about 240,000 distinct CDR3 sequences, more than 8% of which appear only once. Regarding the study as a whole: While clones contracting from day 15 to 85 were balanced between CD4 and CD8, later expanders leaned CD4+. Contracting CD4+ clones sat mainly in CM and EM; CD8+ in EMRA. In pre-infection memory, a portion of responding clones appeared, which suggested that cross-reactive memory joined.

The V gene lost 3 bases and the J gene lost 4 bases, with 13 bases spanning the gap. The CDR3 is made up of 15 amino acids. The germline V gene encodes CDR1 SGHTA and CDR2 FQGTGA. This clonotype was detected a few times. Antigen unknown. Sequencing was done on a sample of PBMCs or a T cell subset sorted from them (not recorded which). The chain employs TRBV7-3 and TRBJ1-3; maybe TRBD1 (6 bases). This receptor was taken from a man between 18 and 29 years old who had mild COVID-19 (a few samples of this study predate the infection). Cell type and time point are not known. The CDR3 spells CASSFPGVIGNTIYF. The CDR3 region has the DNA TGTGCCAGCAGCTTCCCAGGGGTAATCGGAAACACCATATATTTT.